These 7 T cell receptor beta chains were all obtained from the same sample, sequenced in a study of PD-1 blockade in classical Hodgkin lymphoma. Produced via immunoSEQ multiplex PCR; TCRdb's table is partial and in-frame only. The repertoire holds 100,000 to 120,000 clones, with approximately 89% as singletons. Time point reported: cycle 4 day 1 (C4D1), after more than five weeks of nivolumab. Autologous stem cell transplantation was followed by relapse in every patient, and brentuximab vedotin exposure varied. The input for sequencing was peripheral blood mononuclear cells (PBMCs), taken before the fourth cycle of nivolumab. The receptor set was obtained from a human donor with classical Hodgkin lymphoma.

The genes are TRBV19 and TRBJ1-5, with a tentative D call TRBD1 (6 bases). In germline, CDR1 is LNHDA, CDR2 SQIVND (reference sequence). Trimming took 5 bases from V and 3 from J, leaving 17 bases between them. The CDR3 spans 16 residues. CDR3 region: CASSGYRDIPNQPQHF. The CDR3 coding sequence is TGTGCCAGTAGTGGTTACCGGGACATCCCCAATCAGCCCCAGCATTTT.

In its sample, this clone was seen once. This chain connects TRBV6-5 to TRBJ2-1, with 13 bases lining up with TRBD2. V lost 8 bases to trimming and J lost 10 bases; unmatched junction nucleotides: 11. CDR1 MNHEY and CDR2 SVGAGI come from the germline V gene. The length of the CDR3 is 15 residues. CDR3 nucleotide sequence: TGTGCCAGCGGAACCCGGACTAGCGGGAGCAGCGAGCAGTTCTTC. This encodes CASGTRTSGSSEQFF.

The CDR3 region has the DNA TGTGCCAGCAGCTCTTCTCGGCCCGAAGAAGCTTTCTTT. This sequence encodes CASSSSRPEEAFF. The chain couples TRBV11-2 to TRBJ1-1; no definite D call. The V gene lost 4 bases and the J gene lost 8 bases, with 14 bases spanning the gap. The germline V gene has CDR1 SGHAT and CDR2 FQNNGV. This CDR3 is 13 amino acids long.

The chain links TRBV6-5 to TRBJ1-3; D ambiguous. The V and J ends lost 4 bases and 6 bases respectively, with 4 bases between them. There are 11 residues in the CDR3. Per germline, CDR1 MNHEY and CDR2 SVGAGI. This chain's CDR3 is CASSSANTIYF. The CDR3 DNA reads TGTGCCAGCAGTTCAGCAAACACCATATATTTT.

The chain carries TRBV15 and TRBJ1-1; D gene unclear. The germline V and J ends were trimmed by 7 bases and 2 bases, with 11 bases remaining between them. Germline V gene data show CDR1 as LNHNV and CDR2 as YYDKDF (reference sequence). The CDR3 contains 13 residues. CDR3 DNA: TGTGCCACCACCAAGCTACTCAACACTGAAGCTTTCTTT. Its translation is CATTKLLNTEAFF.

This chain links TRBV4-2 with TRBJ2-7; possible D gene TRBD2, 5 bases. The CDR3 length is 15 residues. Germline-derived CDR1 and CDR2 are LGHNA and YNFKEQ. V was trimmed by 0 bases and J by 7 bases, leaving 16 bases between them. CDR3 in amino acids: CASSQDGELSWEQYF. The CDR3, as DNA: TGTGCCAGCAGCCAAGATGGGGAGCTGAGTTGGGAGCAGTACTTC.

The chain uses TRBV9 and TRBJ2-7; TRBD2 aligns across 9 bases. Germline values: CDR1 SGDLS, CDR2 YYNGEE. This CDR3 comprises 19 residues. Trimming removed 0 bases from V and 1 base from J; junction bases left unmatched: 14. The DNA of the CDR3 is TGTGCCAGCAGCGTAGTAACCGCGAGACTAGCGGCAAAATCCTACGAGCAGTACTTC. This translates into CASSVVTARLAAKSYEQYF.